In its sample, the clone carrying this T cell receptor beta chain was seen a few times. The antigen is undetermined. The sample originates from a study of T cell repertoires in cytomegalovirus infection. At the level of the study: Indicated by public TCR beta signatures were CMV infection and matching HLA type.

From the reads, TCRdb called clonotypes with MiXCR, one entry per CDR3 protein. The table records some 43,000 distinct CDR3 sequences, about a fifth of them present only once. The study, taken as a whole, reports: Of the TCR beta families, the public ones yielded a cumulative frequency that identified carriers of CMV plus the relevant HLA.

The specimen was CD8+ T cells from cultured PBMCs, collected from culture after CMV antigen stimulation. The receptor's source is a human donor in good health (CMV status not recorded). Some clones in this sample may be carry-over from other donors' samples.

CDR3 sequence: CASSAGVGVIYEQFF. The CDR3 DNA sequence: TGTGCCAGCAGCGCGGGCGTGGGAGTGATCTATGAGCAGTTCTTC. The chain links TRBV7-7 to TRBJ2-1, with D perhaps TRBD2 (5 bases). Trimming cost V 5 bases and J 8 bases, with 19 bases left between them. The CDR3 sequence is 15 residues long. CDR1 is SSHAT and CDR2 is FNYEAQ in the germline V gene (reference sequence). Filled out from reference TRBV7-7 and TRBJ2-1, the complete variable domain reads GAGVSQSPRYKVTKRGQDVTLRCDPISSHATLYWYQQALGQGPEFLTYFNYEAQPDKSGLPSDRFSAERPEGSISTLTIQRTEQRDSAMYRCASSAGVGVIYEQFFGPGTRLTVL.